The TCR beta chain under discussion was sequenced for a study of blood T cells in healthy people across ages. Then a second PCR, running roughly 6 to 12 cycles, was carried out with a sample-barcoded 5' primer and a J-beta primer mix. Each CDR3 protein gets one entry after TCRdb re-called the 5' RACE reads with MiXCR. The repertoire has around 670,000 distinct CDR3 sequences, about 28% of them found once; the top ten carry more than 15%. The donors, healthy Caucasians from Russia, were aged about 6 to 95. Researchers isolated at least 7 million PBMCs per sample. Each sample provided at least 6 micrograms of extracted total RNA. There are many counts of this clonotype. Germline loops: CDR1 MNHNS, CDR2 SASEGT. CDR3 length: 14 residues. V lost 5 bases, J lost 1 base, and 11 bases lay in between.

The chain couples TRBV6-1 to TRBJ1-2; weak D call: TRBD1 (6 bases). Material for sequencing was blood. This receptor was identified in a woman older than 75 in good health. In DNA form, the CDR3 reads TGTGCCAGCAGTACGGGACAAGTTAACTATGGCTACACCTTC. Amino acid sequence: CASSTGQVNYGYTF.